The present T cell receptor beta chain was sequenced within a study of cytomegalovirus exposure and HLA in healthy donors. The CDR3 has 16 residues. Germline trimming cut 5 bases from V and 3 bases from J; bases unmatched to any gene: 10. Per germline, CDR1 SGHVS and CDR2 FNYEAQ. With regard to this clone: The antigen is undetermined.

General observations from the study: Donors belonging to an Asian-associated ancestry cluster reportedly showed fewer N-insertions in productive TCRs than the 666-donor mean, according to what a later analysis found. Some V segments, TRBV6-2 and TRBV6-3 among them, were indistinguishable and were therefore excluded. Most of the TCR beta V segments (in an earlier analysis) were productive either about 87% or about 30% of the time.

Researchers ran the PCR with 60 Vbeta and 13 Jbeta primers. Generated by immunoSEQ multiplex PCR, the TCRdb table keeps only in-frame clones and is missing some. The sample records around 68,000 clones, over 75% being singletons. Sequencing was performed on PBMCs. This sequence was found in a female donor in good health and CMV-seronegative. The chain has TRBV7-6 and TRBJ1-5; 7 bases align to TRBD1. CDR3 in DNA: TGTGCCAGCAGCCCAAGGGGGCCGACTAACAATCAGCCCCAGCATTTT. Residues: CASSPRGPTNNQPQHF.